This T cell receptor (beta chain) was sequenced in a study of T cells in Graves' hyperthyroidism and ophthalmopathy. RNA transcripts provided the source from which TCR beta CDR3 regions were amplified. First-round RT-PCR with HTBI primers amplified the TCR CDR3 region. A single record per CDR3 protein comes from TCRdb applying MiXCR to the multiplex PCR reads. The sample lists fewer than 450,000 distinct CDR3 sequences, nearly 15% occurring once. Findings and caveats of the study: Before onset, ophthalmopathy was predicted by the model a median 6.5 months earlier.

This clonotype was counted at least ten times. Its specificity is unknown. This CDR3 spans 16 amino acids. V was shortened by 4 bases and J by 0 bases, with 12 bases between the two germline ends. Per the germline V gene, CDR1 is SGHNT and CDR2 is YENEEA. Uncontrolled infection, other autoimmune disease, pregnancy or lactation excluded patients. The rearrangement joins TRBV11-3 to TRBJ2-2; D possibly corresponds to TRBD2 (5 bases). Sequenced sample: blood. The clonotype was recovered from a woman between 55 and 75 years old with Graves' ophthalmopathy. Here the CDR3 DNA reads TGTGCCAGCAGCTCCCGAGGGTCTTCGAACACCGGGGAGCTGTTTTTT. Translation gives CASSSRGSSNTGELFF.